The source of this TCR beta chain is a study of T cell responses to AZD1222 COVID-19 vaccine. The ends lost 4 bases at V and 3 bases at J; junction bases unmatched: 11. Germline loops: CDR1 LNHDA, CDR2 SQIVND (reference sequence). This CDR3 has 17 residues. For this clone: Antigen specificity is unknown.

Assay: immunoSEQ multiplex PCR; the TCRdb copy retains only in-frame clones and omits some. The sample has 150,000 or so clones. Findings and caveats of the study: Mapped onto spike, vaccine-associated CD4 TCRs spanned it and were dominant at 160-218 and 743-854. Repertoires were obtained solely post-peak T cell response.

Sequences were obtained from peripheral blood. The V gene is TRBV19, the J gene TRBJ2-2; 7 bases are shared with TRBD1. The sequence derives from an adult in good health. CDR3 sequence: CASSTIGQEVYTGELFF. CDR3 DNA: TGTGCCAGTAGTACTATCGGACAGGAGGTATACACCGGGGAGCTGTTTTTT.